The 21 T cell receptor beta chains listed next were all sequenced from one sample in a study of shared clonotypes between healthy human individuals. Assay used: immunoSEQ multiplex PCR; TCRdb lists only in-frame clones, some missing. The data show hundreds of thousands of clones, approximately 73% seen once. The sequenced sample consisted of memory CD4+ T cells sorted from blood. Subset meaning: CD45RA-negative fraction. These receptors were taken from a woman in her 30s in good health.

This clone was counted a few times. The chain uses TRBV21-1 and TRBJ2-5. TRBV21-1 is listed as a pseudogene. The CDR3 runs 16 residues. The CDR3 sequence is CASSKEGTPSQETQYF. The CDR3 DNA is TGTGCCAGCAGCAAAGAGGGAACACCCTCCCAAGAGACCCAGTACTTC.

The rearrangement uses TRBV5-1 and TRBJ1-1; D is ambiguous. The CDR3 sequence is 13 residues long. The V end lost 5 bases, the J end lost 1 base, and 9 bases lay between the germline ends. Germline V gene lookup returns CDR1 SGHRS and CDR2 YFSETQ. The CDR3 sequence: CASRVIENTEAFF. The DNA of the CDR3 is TGCGCCAGCAGGGTGATAGAGAACACTGAAGCTTTCTTT.

In this sample, this clone turned up many times. The gene calls are TRBV5-1 and TRBJ2-2; a weak D match, TRBD2 (6 bases). In germline, CDR1 is SGHRS, CDR2 YFSETQ. The V end lost 2 bases, the J end lost 7 bases, and 9 bases lay between the germline ends. CDR3 length equals 13 residues. CDR3 nucleotide sequence: TGCGCCAGCAGCTTTTGGCGGGGCGGGGAGCTGTTTTTT. Its translation: CASSFWRGGELFF.

The V and J genes are TRBV7-9 and TRBJ1-1; D gene ambiguous. CDR3 size: 14 residues. The V and J ends lost 2 bases and 4 bases respectively, with 11 bases between them. In germline, CDR1 is SEHNR, CDR2 FQNEAQ (reference sequence). The CDR3 sequence is CASSLRVFGTEAFF. In DNA, the CDR3 is TGTGCCAGCAGCTTACGAGTTTTCGGCACTGAAGCTTTCTTT.

The J gene is TRBJ1-2, the V gene TRBV5-1; TRBD1 matches at 7 bases. This CDR3 is built from 17 residues. Germline V lookup: CDR1 SGHRS, CDR2 YFSETQ. Trimming took 5 bases from V and 0 from J; bases not matched to a gene: 13. CDR3 coding DNA: TGCGCCAGCAGTTCCGGGACAGCGCGCCCAACTAACTATGGCTACACCTTC. Encoded protein: CASSSGTARPTNYGYTF.

The V gene is TRBV4-2, the J gene TRBJ2-5; D is perhaps TRBD2 (5 bases). V dropped 3 bases and J dropped 3 bases, with 11 bases sitting between them. This CDR3 has 14 residues. Germline-derived CDR1 and CDR2 are LGHNA and YNFKEQ. The CDR3 DNA reads as TGTGCCAGCAGCCAGGGAGCCTCCAAAGAGACCCAGTACTTC. Translation: CASSQGASKETQYF.

The rearrangement links TRBV7-9 to TRBJ2-2; D is perhaps TRBD2 (6 bases). V lost 8 bases, J lost 6 bases, and 22 bases lay in between. CDR1 and CDR2 (germline): SEHNR, FQNEAQ (reference sequence). The CDR3 is 16 amino acids. The CDR3 region has the DNA TGTGCCAGCTTCAAGGATGCGGGAAGCATGTCCGGGGAGCTGTTTTTT. This sequence encodes CASFKDAGSMSGELFF.

The V and J genes are TRBV19 and TRBJ1-1; TRBD1 matches at 12 bases. V trimming: 6 bases; J trimming: 4 bases; junction bases outside the gene matches: 3. CDR1 LNHDA and CDR2 SQIVND come from the germline V gene (reference sequence). This CDR3 region has 14 residues. Here the CDR3 DNA reads TGTGCCAGTAGGGGGACAGGGGGCTTCACTGAAGCTTTCTTT. Translating gives CASRGTGGFTEAFF. The full variable domain, completed using reference TRBV19 and TRBJ1-1, is DGGITQSPKYLFRKEGQNVTLSCEQNLNHDAMYWYRQDPGQGLRLIYYSQIVNDFQKGDIAEGYSVSREKKESFPLTVTSAQKNPTAFYLCASRGTGGFTEAFFGQGTRLTVV.

The table lists this clone with many counts. The genes are TRBV9 and TRBJ1-2, with D tentatively TRBD1 (6 bases). The CDR3 is made up of 14 amino acids. Germline V lookup: CDR1 SGDLS, CDR2 YYNGEE. V was trimmed by 4 bases and J by 11 bases, leaving 21 bases between them. The CDR3: CASSPRDTALGYTF. The DNA for the CDR3 is TGTGCCAGCAGCCCCCGGGACACGGCTCTGGGATACACCTTC.

This clone was seen only a few times. The sample contains more than one DNA sequence encoding this CDR3. The rearrangement links TRBV5-1 to TRBJ2-1; D is unresolved. Per the germline V gene, CDR1 is SGHRS and CDR2 is YFSETQ. The CDR3 sequence is 15 residues long. The V end was cut by 0 bases, the J end by 0 bases, with 7 bases between. The CDR3 sequence: CASSLASGSYNEQFF. The DNA for the CDR3 is TGCGCCAGCAGCTTGGCCTCGGGCTCCTACAATGAGCAGTTCTTC.

This clone was found a few times. V and J are TRBV7-9 and TRBJ1-1; 7 bases map to TRBD1. The CDR3 length is 17 residues. Germline CDR1 reads SEHNR; CDR2 reads FQNEAQ (reference sequence). J lost 1 base, V lost 1 base, and 9 bases had no gene match. CDR3: CASSLDKGGRGNTEAFF. The CDR3, as DNA: TGTGCCAGCAGCTTAGATAAAGGGGGCAGGGGGAACACTGAAGCTTTCTTT.

This clone was seen a few times. The genes are TRBV19 and TRBJ2-7, with D tentatively TRBD1 or TRBD2 (5 bases each). Trimming stripped 3 bases from V and 4 bases from J, with 10 bases between. CDR1 is LNHDA, CDR2 SQIVND, per germline (reference sequence). This CDR3 is built from 13 residues. The CDR3 loop reads CASSMQGRYEQYF. The CDR3 DNA reads TGTGCCAGTAGTATGCAGGGACGGTACGAGCAGTACTTC. The full variable domain, with the rest looked up from reference TRBV19 and TRBJ2-7, is DGGITQSPKYLFRKEGQNVTLSCEQNLNHDAMYWYRQDPGQGLRLIYYSQIVNDFQKGDIAEGYSVSREKKESFPLTVTSAQKNPTAFYLCASSMQGRYEQYFGPGTRLTVT.

The chain combines TRBV7-2 with TRBJ2-5; TRBD1 is a possible D gene (6 bases). This CDR3 has 15 residues. Trimming removed 3 bases at V and 5 bases at J, with 16 bases between. CDR1 and CDR2 from the germline V gene are SGHTA and FQGNSA. The CDR3 sequence: CASSFLWAGEETQYF. The DNA of the CDR3 is TGTGCCAGCAGCTTCTTGTGGGCAGGGGAGGAGACCCAGTACTTC.

The chain uses TRBV18 and TRBJ1-4; D is unclear. Trimming removed 5 bases at V and 5 bases at J, with 6 bases between. The CDR3 totals 12 residues. Per the germline V gene, CDR1 is KGHSH and CDR2 is LQKENI. Written as DNA, the CDR3 is TGTGCCAGCTCAGGACCAAATGAAAAACTGTTTTTT. Translating gives CASSGPNEKLFF.

The chain has TRBV5-4 and TRBJ1-2; D unresolved. Trimming cost V 4 bases and J 3 bases, with 7 bases left between them. Germline CDR1 SGHNT, CDR2 YYREEE (reference sequence). The CDR3 consists of 12 residues. CDR3 in DNA: TGTGCCAGCAGCGCCGGGGACTATGGCTACACCTTC. Translation: CASSAGDYGYTF.

The J gene is TRBJ2-7, the V gene TRBV5-4, with D hard to call. The V and J ends lost 4 bases and 2 bases respectively, with 7 bases between them. The CDR3 loop spans 12 amino acids. CDR1 is SGHNT and CDR2 is YYREEE in the germline V gene (reference sequence). The CDR3 sequence is CASSHPPYEQYF. In nucleotides, the CDR3 is TGTGCCAGCAGCCATCCCCCCTACGAGCAGTACTTC.

V is TRBV2 and J is TRBJ1-2; the match to TRBD1 covers 7 bases. The CDR3 is 15 residues long. The germline V gene has CDR1 SNHLY and CDR2 FYNNEI. V lost 2 bases to trimming and J lost 14 bases; unmatched junction nucleotides: 17. CDR3: CASSELTWRDRRDTF. CDR3 DNA sequence: TGTGCCAGCAGTGAACTCACCTGGAGGGACAGACGTGATACCTTC.

This chain links TRBV6-1 with TRBJ2-7; the D gene is possibly TRBD2 (6 bases). The CDR3 totals 15 residues. V lost 5 bases, J lost 5 bases, and 19 bases lay in between. CDR1 MNHNS and CDR2 SASEGT come from the germline V gene. The CDR3 sequence: CASSPIWRDLDEQYF. CDR3 coding DNA: TGTGCCAGCAGTCCTATCTGGCGGGATCTTGACGAGCAGTACTTC.

This clone was observed at least ten times. The gene calls are TRBV9 and TRBJ2-1; 9 nucleotides align to TRBD1. Germline V lookup: CDR1 SGDLS, CDR2 YYNGEE. The J segment lost 3 bases and the V segment lost 6 bases, leaving 7 bases of the junction unmatched. The CDR3 covers 15 residues. The CDR3 reads CASTTGQGGYNEQFF. The CDR3 bases are TGTGCCAGCACAACGGGACAGGGAGGCTACAATGAGCAGTTCTTC.

This chain connects TRBV7-6 to TRBJ1-1, with D hard to call. Germline assignment: CDR1 SGHVS and CDR2 FNYEAQ. Trimming stripped 8 bases from V and 2 bases from J, with 15 bases between. The length of the CDR3 is 14 residues. CDR3 sequence: CASRAFSGNTEAFF. CDR3 nucleotides: TGTGCCAGCCGCGCGTTTTCAGGAAACACTGAAGCTTTCTTT.

This chain joins TRBV28 and TRBJ1-4; TRBD1 agrees at 9 bases. The CDR3 is 17 residues long. CDR1 MDHEN and CDR2 SYDVKM come from the germline V gene. Unmatched junction bases numbered 13, after V lost 1 base and J lost 10 bases. In DNA, the CDR3 is TGTGCCAGCAGTTTATTGGGTGGGGGACAGGGATTTGCAAAACTGTTTTTT. Amino acids: CASSLLGGGQGFAKLFF.